This TCR beta chain comes out of a study of cytomegalovirus exposure and HLA in healthy donors. The germline CDR1 and CDR2 sequences are SEHNR and FQNEAQ (reference sequence). V lost 2 bases and J 0 bases, leaving 8 bases between the germline ends. The length of the CDR3 is 15 residues. A single count supports this clone. 60 Vbeta and 13 Jbeta primers were used in PCR. The data were produced by immunoSEQ multiplex PCR, yet TCRdb's version contains in-frame clones alone and is incomplete. The sample consists of about 170,000 clones, around 80% of them appearing once. Sequencing was done on a sample of PBMCs. This TCR came from a woman between 50 and 59 years old in good health and CMV-seropositive. The chain carries TRBV7-9 and TRBJ1-3; D not certain. The CDR3 is CASSLQGGSGNTIYF. For the CDR3, the DNA is TGTGCCAGCAGCTTACAAGGCGGCTCTGGAAACACCATATATTTT.